These 32 T cell receptor beta chains were sequenced from one sample in a study of cytomegalovirus exposure and HLA in healthy donors. The PCR had 60 Vbeta and 13 Jbeta primers. Generated by immunoSEQ multiplex PCR, the TCRdb table keeps only in-frame clones and is missing some. This sample has approximately 90,000 clones, with 65% to 80% found just once. Sequencing was carried out using PBMCs. These receptors were obtained from a middle-aged man in good health and CMV-seronegative.

This clone showed up just a few times. This chain links TRBV11-1 with TRBJ2-1, with D maybe TRBD1 (5 bases). Germline assignment: CDR1 SGHAT and CDR2 FQDESV (reference sequence). This CDR3 comprises 13 residues. Trimming stripped 5 bases from V and 9 bases from J, with 14 bases between. CDR3 protein: CASSPTRASEQFF. CDR3 in DNA: TGTGCCAGCAGCCCCACCAGGGCGAGTGAGCAGTTCTTC.

This chain connects TRBV28 to TRBJ2-7, with TRBD1 matching over 12 bases. Germline V gene data show CDR1 as MDHEN and CDR2 as SYDVKM. V lost 6 bases to trimming and J lost 5 bases; unmatched junction nucleotides: 8. This CDR3 spans 15 amino acids. CDR3: CASSSPGQGANEQYF. The CDR3 DNA sequence: TGTGCCAGCAGCTCTCCGGGACAGGGGGCCAACGAGCAGTACTTC.

The V and J genes are TRBV7-7 and TRBJ2-5, with TRBD1 matching 12 bases. CDR1 and CDR2 from the germline V gene are SSHAT and FNYEAQ (reference sequence). The CDR3 is 15 amino acids. With 5 bases clipped from V and 3 bases from J, the junction kept 4 bases outside the gene matches. As DNA, the CDR3 is TGTGCCAGCAGCATTGGGACAGGGGGCGAAGAGACCCAGTACTTC. It specifies CASSIGTGGEETQYF.

V is TRBV5-1 and J is TRBJ1-5; a weak D match, TRBD1 (5 bases). Germline-derived CDR1 and CDR2 are SGHRS and YFSETQ. CDR3 length equals 13 residues. The V and J ends lost 3 bases and 6 bases respectively, with 10 bases between them. For the CDR3, the DNA is TGCGCCAGCAGCTATGGGGGGGGTCAGCCCCAGCATTTT. Translated, it gives CASSYGGGQPQHF.

The gene calls are TRBV7-2 and TRBJ2-3, with a tentative D call TRBD2 (7 bases). This CDR3 has 16 residues. Germline assignment: CDR1 SGHTA and CDR2 FQGNSA. V was cut by 4 bases and J by 0 bases, with 14 bases left in between. This CDR3 reads CASSSKRGGSTDTQYF. The DNA of the CDR3 is TGTGCCAGCAGCTCCAAGAGGGGGGGTAGCACAGATACGCAGTATTTT.

J is TRBJ2-3 and V is TRBV9; 10 bases match TRBD1. V lost 2 bases, J lost 3 bases, and 3 bases stayed unmatched. Looked up from germline, CDR1 is SGDLS and CDR2 is YYNGEE. The CDR3 loop spans 15 amino acids. CDR3 sequence reads: CASSVRTGGTDTQYF. The DNA of the CDR3 is TGTGCCAGCAGCGTTCGGACAGGGGGTACAGATACGCAGTATTTT.

This clone turned up a few times. Other nucleotide sequences from this sample produce the same CDR3. This chain uses TRBV7-3 with TRBJ1-2, with 7 positions matching TRBD1. V shed 5 bases, J shed 7 bases, and the junction held 7 bases outside the gene matches. Per the germline V gene, CDR1 is SGHTA and CDR2 is FQGTGA. CDR3 length equals 13 residues. The CDR3 region has the DNA TGTGCCAGCAGCATTCAGGGGGTGCGTGGCTACACCTTC. Amino acids: CASSIQGVRGYTF.

The genes are TRBV5-5 and TRBJ2-1, with 9 bases identical to TRBD1. J was trimmed by 3 bases and V by 5 bases; bases with no gene match: 6. The germline CDR1 and CDR2 sequences are SGHKS and YYEKEE (reference sequence). This CDR3 region has 15 residues. The chain's CDR3 is CASSPGQGIYNEQFF. CDR3 DNA: TGTGCCAGCAGTCCGGGACAGGGTATCTACAATGAGCAGTTCTTC.

The gene calls are TRBV7-2 and TRBJ1-1, with D possibly TRBD1 on 5 matching bases. The CDR3 is 15 residues long. V was clipped by 5 bases and J by 6 bases, with 19 bases between them. Germline V gene lookup returns CDR1 SGHTA and CDR2 FQGNSA. CDR3 DNA: TGTGCCAGCAGCCCCCGAAATGGGGGGGAACCTGAAGCTTTCTTT. Its translation is CASSPRNGGEPEAFF.

The V and J genes are TRBV7-2 and TRBJ2-7; 8 positions agree with TRBD2. V shed 5 bases, J shed 5 bases, and the junction held 11 bases outside the gene matches. Germline lookup yields CDR1 SGHTA and CDR2 FQGNSA. The CDR3 has 15 amino acids. CDR3 amino acids: CASSRRAGGQHEQYF. For the CDR3, the DNA is TGTGCCAGCAGCCGCCGGGCGGGGGGTCAACACGAGCAGTACTTC.

The rearrangement joins TRBV28 to TRBJ2-5, with a tentative D call TRBD1 (6 bases). Germline loops: CDR1 MDHEN, CDR2 SYDVKM. The CDR3 length is 16 residues. V dropped 3 bases and J dropped 4 bases, with 18 bases sitting between them. DNA of the CDR3: TGTGCCAGCAGTTTCCTTTTCAGGGGAAGTAGAGAGACCCAGTACTTC. This gives the protein CASSFLFRGSRETQYF.

The DNA for the CDR3 is TGTGCCAGCAGCCCCTTGGCGGGGGGGCTATACAATGAGCAGTTCTTC. Translation: CASSPLAGGLYNEQFF. V and J are TRBV27 and TRBJ2-1; 9 bases are a match to TRBD2. The CDR3 runs to 16 residues. V dropped 6 bases and J dropped 4; count of bases not matched to a gene: 10. In germline, CDR1 is MNHEY, CDR2 SMNVEV (reference sequence).

This clone was detected a few times. The chain employs TRBV6-1 and TRBJ2-7, with TRBD1 as a possible D gene (5 bases). The germline CDR1 and CDR2 sequences are MNHNS and SASEGT. V lost 1 base to trimming and J lost 0 bases, with 13 bases between them. The CDR3 loop spans 16 amino acids. Here the CDR3 DNA reads TGTGCCAGCAGTGAAGGGATAGGGGCAGACTCCTACGAGCAGTACTTC. Its translation: CASSEGIGADSYEQYF.

The chain recombines TRBV6-5 with TRBJ1-5; D might be TRBD1 (6 bases). The CDR3 contains 14 residues. V shed 5 bases and J shed 6 bases, with 14 bases lying between them. The germline V gene encodes CDR1 MNHEY and CDR2 SVGAGI. CDR3 amino acids: CASSAAQGSQPQHF. The DNA of the CDR3 is TGTGCCAGCAGTGCGGCACAGGGATCTCAGCCCCAGCATTTT.

The gene calls are TRBV7-3 and TRBJ1-6; no firm D call. Trimming stripped 5 bases from V and 3 bases from J, with 5 bases between. Germline CDR1 reads SGHTA; CDR2 reads FQGTGA. This CDR3 is built from 13 residues. The chain's CDR3 is CASSRDYNSPLHF. The DNA for the CDR3 is TGTGCCAGCAGCCGGGACTATAATTCACCCCTCCACTTT.

V gene TRBV13 combines with J gene TRBJ2-3, with 8 nucleotides matching TRBD1. J lost 0 bases, V lost 0 bases, and 8 bases had no gene match. The CDR3 contains 18 residues. Germline CDR1 is PRHDT and CDR2 is FYEKMQ (reference sequence). The chain's CDR3 is CASSLGQGAERSTDTQYF. CDR3 DNA sequence: TGTGCCAGCAGCTTAGGGCAGGGGGCGGAAAGGAGCACAGATACGCAGTATTTT.

In its sample, this clone was seen a few times. DNA for the CDR3: TGTGCCAGCAGCCCTAGGGACAGGGGCGTCACAGATACGCAGTATTTT. It yields the protein CASSPRDRGVTDTQYF. The chain couples TRBV7-6 to TRBJ2-3; 10 nucleotides match TRBD1. The CDR3 runs to 16 residues. Trimming removed 5 bases from V and 2 bases from J; junction bases left unmatched: 7. Germline CDR1 and CDR2: SGHVS and FNYEAQ.

This rearrangement joins TRBV6-1 to TRBJ1-2; D possibly corresponds to TRBD1 (5 bases). Looked up from germline, CDR1 is MNHNS and CDR2 is SASEGT. V was clipped by 1 base and J by 5 bases, with 14 bases between them. This CDR3 has 15 amino acids. This CDR3 is CASSEVLRGWYGYTF. The CDR3 DNA reads as TGTGCCAGCAGTGAAGTACTAAGGGGCTGGTATGGCTACACCTTC.

This clone occurred once. This chain joins TRBV5-6 and TRBJ2-4; 7 positions match TRBD2. This CDR3 has 16 amino acids. Trimming took 4 bases from V and 5 from J; bases not matched to a gene: 12. CDR1 SGHDT and CDR2 YYEEEE come from the germline V gene. CDR3 nucleotides: TGTGCCAGCAGCCTGGCGCCCTCAAGCGGGGAAAACATTCAGTACTTC. Protein: CASSLAPSSGENIQYF.

The chain is built from TRBV19 and TRBJ1-2; D might be TRBD1 (5 bases). Trimming cost V 5 bases and J 5 bases, with 9 bases left between them. The CDR3 is made up of 12 amino acids. Germline values: CDR1 LNHDA, CDR2 SQIVND (reference sequence). The CDR3 nucleotides are TGTGCCAGTAGTGCGACAGTTTATGGCTACACCTTC. This gives the protein CASSATVYGYTF.

The rearrangement uses TRBV7-2 and TRBJ1-4; TRBD1 agrees at 11 bases. Germline CDR1 SGHTA, CDR2 FQGNSA. V lost 3 bases, J lost 11 bases, and 8 bases stayed unmatched. The CDR3 has 15 residues. The CDR3: CASSFTGTGGSKLFF. The DNA of the CDR3 is TGTGCCAGCAGCTTTACCGGGACAGGGGGATCTAAACTGTTTTTT.

This chain joins TRBV2 and TRBJ2-7, with a tentative D call TRBD1 (5 bases). This CDR3 spans 11 amino acids. In germline, CDR1 is SNHLY, CDR2 FYNNEI. V was shortened by 5 bases and J by 8 bases, with 10 bases between the two germline ends. CDR3 loop: CASSIQVKQYF. In DNA, the CDR3 is TGTGCCAGCAGTATACAGGTAAAGCAGTACTTC.

The chain employs TRBV27 and TRBJ2-7; 8 nucleotides agree with TRBD1. J was trimmed by 3 bases and V by 2 bases; bases with no gene match: 6. The CDR3 extends over 15 amino acids. Germline CDR1 is MNHEY and CDR2 is SMNVEV (reference sequence). The CDR3 DNA reads as TGTGCCAGCAGTTTAAAGTCCACAGGGGGCTACGAGCAGTACTTC. The encoded protein is CASSLKSTGGYEQYF.

The chain links TRBV19 to TRBJ1-2, with 10 bases identical to TRBD1. With 5 bases clipped from V and 2 bases from J, the junction kept 5 bases outside the gene matches. The CDR3 sequence is 15 residues long. CDR1 is LNHDA, CDR2 SQIVND, per germline (reference sequence). Written as DNA, the CDR3 is TGTGCCAGTAGTGGTGACAGGGGGCGCAACTATGGCTACACCTTC. It is translated as CASSGDRGRNYGYTF.

The chain recombines TRBV2 with TRBJ1-2, with TRBD1 identical over 10 bases. V gave up 5 bases and J gave up 6 bases; unmatched junction bases: 9. This CDR3 has 15 residues. The germline CDR1 and CDR2 sequences are SNHLY and FYNNEI. The CDR3: CASSLRDRGFDGYTF. In DNA form, the CDR3 reads TGTGCCAGCAGTCTCCGGGACAGGGGTTTCGATGGCTACACCTTC.

The gene calls are TRBV7-9 and TRBJ2-7; 7 nucleotides agree with TRBD2. The CDR3 spans 18 residues. The junction had 19 bases not matched to a gene; V was cut back by 5 bases and J by 3 bases. Looked up from germline, CDR1 is SEHNR and CDR2 is FQNEAQ (reference sequence). CDR3 in amino acids: CASSPAGQAVGVFYEQYF. The CDR3 DNA follows: TGTGCCAGCAGCCCAGCGGGGCAGGCCGTAGGGGTCTTCTACGAGCAGTACTTC.

The V gene is TRBV7-2, the J gene TRBJ2-2; 7 bases align to TRBD1. In germline, CDR1 is SGHTA, CDR2 FQGNSA. Trimming at V came to 5 bases and at J to 4 bases, leaving 13 bases not matched to a gene. This CDR3 has 17 residues. The CDR3 here is CASSQFPGQSGTGELFF. CDR3 DNA: TGTGCCAGCAGCCAATTTCCGGGACAGTCGGGCACCGGGGAGCTGTTTTTT.

This sequence joins TRBV5-1 and TRBJ2-1; 10 bases align to TRBD2. Germline CDR1 and CDR2: SGHRS and YFSETQ. CDR3 length: 19 residues. With V trimmed by 4 bases and J by 2 bases, 15 bases remained unmatched. The CDR3 DNA follows: TGCGCCAGCAGCCGTATAGGGGGTAGCGGGGGGACAACCTACAATGAGCAGTTCTTC. It encodes CASSRIGGSGGTTYNEQFF.

V gene TRBV19 combines with J gene TRBJ1-1; no clear D gene. V was trimmed by 8 bases and J by 5 bases, leaving 18 bases between them. Germline V lookup: CDR1 LNHDA, CDR2 SQIVND (reference sequence). This CDR3 spans 14 amino acids. The DNA of the CDR3 is TGTGCCAGTTTCGGGGAAGGGCGGAGGACTGAAGCTTTCTTT. Protein sequence: CASFGEGRRTEAFF.

The chain has TRBV19 and TRBJ1-1; D is perhaps TRBD1 (6 bases). The CDR3 spans 17 residues. V lost 5 bases and J 2 bases, leaving 21 bases between the germline ends. The germline V gene encodes CDR1 LNHDA and CDR2 SQIVND (reference sequence). CDR3 loop: CASSPETGGFLNTEAFF. The CDR3 region has the DNA TGTGCCAGTAGTCCCGAGACAGGAGGCTTCCTCAACACTGAAGCTTTCTTT.

The rearrangement links TRBV10-3 to TRBJ1-4, with D possibly TRBD1 on 6 matching bases. Trimming took 0 bases from V and 7 from J, leaving 12 bases between them. The CDR3 is 15 residues long. Germline CDR1 and CDR2: ENHRY and SYGVKD. The CDR3 coding sequence is TGTGCCATCAGTGAGTCATCAGGGGCGGGTGAAAAACTGTTTTTT. The encoded protein is CAISESSGAGEKLFF.

The chain links TRBV30 to TRBJ2-7; 12 nucleotides line up with TRBD1. The CDR3 spans 17 residues. V was pared by 4 bases and J by 3 bases, with 13 bases of the junction left unmatched. Germline V gene sequence: CDR1 GTSNPN, CDR2 SVGIG (reference sequence). The CDR3 DNA reads as TGTGCCTGGAACCACCGGGACAGGGGGCGAGGCAGCTACGAGCAGTACTTC. Its translation: CAWNHRDRGRGSYEQYF.